This TCR beta chain stems from a study of blood T cell repertoires in COVID-19. Study at large: Specimens from acute and convalescent COVID-19 originated in the United States, Italy and Spain. T cells, B-cell-depleted T cells, or PBMCs supplied cDNA or gDNA.

Methods used by the authors: Estimated nucleated cell counts came from reference gene primer amplification. The method was immunoSEQ multiplex PCR; TCRdb's version includes in-frame clones alone and lacks a portion of them. Clone size and the V and J calls come from that table; the DNA yielded D and trimming. The data show more than 110,000 clones, about four fifths seen once. CDR1 is SGDLS and CDR2 is YYNGEE in the germline V gene. This CDR3 comprises 15 residues. Germline trimming cut 5 bases from V and 5 bases from J; bases unmatched to any gene: 12. The sequence came from a woman in her sixties with acute or convalescent COVID-19. The sample was peripheral blood. The chain links TRBV9 to TRBJ2-5; 7 positions match TRBD2. CDR3 coding DNA: TGTGCCAGCAGTTGGGGAGGGCAACCGGGGGAGACCCAGTACTTC. It encodes CASSWGGQPGETQYF.